The entry that follows covers one T cell receptor (beta chain) sequence. These data come from a study of blood T cell repertoires in COVID-19. Study-level information: Nucleic acid was either cDNA or gDNA, and it came from T cells, B-cell-depleted T cells, or PBMCs.

Profiling relied on immunoSEQ multiplex PCR, and the TCRdb table lists in-frame clones only, not all of them. The sample includes 140,000 or so clones, roughly 88% of them seen just once. CDR1 is SGHNT and CDR2 is YYREEE in the germline V gene (reference sequence). V lost 4 bases, J lost 0 bases, and 6 bases stayed unmatched. This CDR3 is built from 16 residues. The sample consisted of peripheral blood. This chain connects TRBV5-4 to TRBJ2-1; 8 bases are shared with TRBD2. The receptor's source is a man aged 60 to 75 with active or convalescent COVID-19. The CDR3 sequence: CASSVRGLASYNEQFF. Here the CDR3 DNA reads TGTGCCAGCAGCGTGAGAGGACTAGCCTCCTACAATGAGCAGTTCTTC.